The clone carrying this T cell receptor beta chain has only one observation. Antigen specificity is unknown. Time point noted: week 47, end of study. The investigators gave 300 ug of mutant IDH1 20-mer peptide in each vaccine dose, together with topical imiquimod. Looked up from germline, CDR1 is SGHTA and CDR2 is FQGTGA. Trimming took 3 bases from V and 6 from J, leaving 14 bases between them. The CDR3 totals 15 residues. This specimen belongs to a study of a mutant IDH1 vaccine in newly diagnosed glioma. Study-level information: Previous care, which was radiotherapy, temozolomide, or both, most often involved both.

Profiling relied on immunoSEQ multiplex PCR, and the TCRdb table lists in-frame clones only, not all of them. The data show roughly 34,000 clones, about 80% seen once. J is TRBJ2-2 and V is TRBV7-3; D call uncertain. The source material was PBMCs, sampled from a glioma patient whose treatment included an IDH1 peptide vaccine. This clonotype was sampled from a man aged 25-45 years with glioma. The DNA of the CDR3 is TGTGCCAGCAGCTTGATGGGATATGAGGCCGGGGAGCTGTTTTTT. Residues: CASSLMGYEAGELFF. The variable domain in full, completed from reference TRBV7-3 and TRBJ2-2, reads GAGVSQTPSNKVTEKGKYVELRCDPISGHTALYWYRQSLGQGPEFLIYFQGTGAADDSGLPNDRFFAVRPEGSVSTLKIQRTERGDSAVYLCASSLMGYEAGELFFGEGSRLTVL.